What follows is one TCR beta chain and its context. Losses at the gene ends were 4 bases for V and 4 bases for J; bases not matched to a gene: 3. The CDR3 has 13 amino acids. CDR1 is SGHKS and CDR2 is YYEKEE in the germline V gene (reference sequence). This sample is part of a study of cytomegalovirus exposure and HLA in healthy donors. PCR was performed using 60 Vbeta and 13 Jbeta primers. The method was immunoSEQ multiplex PCR; TCRdb's version includes in-frame clones alone and lacks a portion of them. The top ten hold less than 15% of the sample, which has about 96,000 clones, around 79% seen once.

The sequencing input was PBMCs. The sequence derives from a woman aged 70-85 years in good health and CMV-seropositive. J is TRBJ1-2 and V is TRBV5-5, with 8 bases that match TRBD1. CDR3 amino acids: CASSEDRVYGYTF. CDR3 DNA sequence: TGTGCCAGCAGCGAGGACAGGGTCTATGGCTACACCTTC. The full variable domain, in which reference TRBV5-5 and TRBJ1-2 provide the parts outside the CDR3, is DAGVTQSPTHLIKTRGQQVTLRCSPISGHKSVSWYQQVLGQGPQFIFQYYEKEERGRGNFPDRFSARQFPNYSSELNVNALLLGDSALYLCASSEDRVYGYTFGSGTRLTVV.